This TCR beta chain is drawn from a study of metastatic and nonmetastatic thyroid tumors (dated by TCRdb to the early 2020s). Looking at the study overall: The researchers compared repertoires between peripheral blood samples and tumor or nodule tissue samples from patients with malignant or benign thyroid disease.

No patient had received any treatment before thyroid surgery. The study retrospectively analysed patient clinical samples collected from the early 2010s to the late 2010s using T-cell receptor beta sequencing. A distance of 12 bases separates the germline ends of V and J, which lose 4 bases and 5 bases respectively. From a lookup of the germline V gene, CDR1 and CDR2 are SGDLS and YYNGEE. From the cysteine through the phenylalanine, the CDR3 covers 14 amino acids. The only DNA kept is the CDR3, 42 bases in frame from the first base. The receptor library was made with PCR. Sequenced on an Illumina HiSeq 4000. High-throughput sequencing was used to profile the CDR3 region of the TCR beta-chain in every patient. Per the source publication's procedure: The researchers built a classifier to tell apart papillary thyroid cancer patients with distant metastasis, based on CDR3 differences among clinicopathological groups. Repertoire diversity was assessed with the Shannon index, and tumor-blood repertoire similarity with the Morisita-Horn index. TCRdb reworked the public reads: Q25 trimming with fastp, MiXCR clone assembly, productive beta chains retained. Clone size and V and J calls follow TCRdb, not the original study. This sample lists 60,000 to 85,000 clones; roughly a sixth were detected once. The top ten hold 10% to 15% of the sample.

This clone was recorded many times. Its cognate antigen has yet to be identified. No quality values exist for individual bases; no much larger clone is one base distant. Overall study outcomes, separate from this receptor: In both blood and tumor samples, malignant tumors were reported to have significantly higher TCR beta diversity than benign nodules.

The rearrangement joined TRBV9 to TRBJ1-4; the D gene is perhaps TRBD1, on 5 matching bases. Sequencing was carried out using blood. The TCR originated in a female donor with papillary thyroid cancer or a benign thyroid nodule (not recorded which). Some clones in this sample may be carry-over from other donors' samples. Read as DNA, the sequence is TGTGCCAGCAGCTTAGGGGCAGCAAATGAAAAACTGTTTTTT. This is translated as CASSLGAANEKLFF.